Shown below are 8 T cell receptor beta chains from a single sample sequenced in a study of blood T cells in healthy people across ages. Alongside a J-beta primer mix, a sample-barcoded 5' primer served in a second PCR lasting about 7 to 11 cycles. TCRdb independently ran MiXCR on the 5' RACE reads; one entry per CDR3 protein. The sample shows fewer than 600,000 distinct CDR3 sequences, roughly a quarter of them seen only once. The sample was also reused in another study, on T cells of mothers and their children.

The sample comprised blood. All receptors come from a boy aged 2 to 10 in good health.

This clonotype has more than one count but fewer than ten. At one of its ends the junction is not consistent with the germline gene, which may arise from a read error. The chain is built from TRBV7-2 and TRBJ2-7; TRBD2 agrees at 7 bases. The germline CDR1 and CDR2 sequences are SGHTA and FQGNSA. The CDR3 length is 14 residues. This CDR3 is CVSSPRDYLFEQYF. In DNA form, the CDR3 reads TGTGTCAGCAGCCCCCGGGACTATCTTTTCGAGCAGTACTTC.

This clonotype has a handful of counts. The chain links TRBV7-2 to TRBJ2-3; D gene uncertain. Germline loops: CDR1 SGHTA, CDR2 FQGNSA. With 3 bases removed from V and 1 base from J, the gap between germline ends came to 14 bases. The CDR3 length is 16 residues. The CDR3 loop reads CASSFGRTGRTDTQYF. DNA for the CDR3: TGTGCCAGCAGCTTTGGGCGGACCGGCCGCACAGATACGCAGTATTTT.

This chain links TRBV6-5 with TRBJ2-7, with 9 bases matching TRBD1. V lost 6 bases and J lost 7; bases outside the gene matches: 13. Germline CDR1 is MNHEY and CDR2 is SVGAGI. CDR3 length equals 15 residues. The CDR3 coding sequence is TGTGCCAGCAGCGATCCGGGACAGGGAATTAGAGAGCAGTACTTC. Protein product: CASSDPGQGIREQYF.

There are a few counts of this clonotype. V gene TRBV9 combines with J gene TRBJ2-7, with TRBD2 matching 8 bases. J gave up 6 bases and V 0 bases, and 5 bases lay outside the gene matches. From germline, CDR1 is SGDLS and CDR2 YYNGEE. The CDR3 has 14 residues. In DNA, the CDR3 is TGTGCCAGCAGCGTAGGCGGGCTAGCGGGCGAGCAGTACTTC. Its translation is CASSVGGLAGEQYF.

Turning to this clonotype: A read error may produce the germline difference seen at one junction end. V usage is TRBV14 and J usage is TRBJ2-5, with D unresolved. Germline-derived CDR1 and CDR2 are SGHDN and FVKESK. This CDR3 is 12 amino acids long. The CDR3 loop is CASSQGRLYPLF. The CDR3 DNA sequence: TGTGCCAGCAGCCAAGGACGGCTATATCCCCTCTTC.

This clonotype was detected a few times. V usage is TRBV28 and J usage is TRBJ1-2; D gene uncertain. V lost 6 bases and J 3 bases, leaving 17 bases between the germline ends. This CDR3 has 15 amino acids. Germline CDR1 and CDR2: MDHEN and SYDVKM. CDR3 loop: CASSEGGSGDYGYTF. Here the CDR3 DNA reads TGTGCCAGCAGCGAGGGCGGGTCCGGGGACTATGGCTACACCTTC.

This clonotype appeared a few times. The chain employs TRBV2 and TRBJ2-1, with TRBD2 identical over 7 bases. The J call may be mistaken, given a closer DNA end match to TRBJ2-5. The CDR3 runs 15 residues. CDR1 and CDR2 (germline): SNHLY, FYNNEI. CDR3 sequence (DNA): TGTGCCAGCAGTGGACCACAGACTAGCAAAGAGACCCAGTACTTC. This translates into CASSGPQTSKETQYF.

This clonotype was picked up one time. The V call is TRBV4-2, the J call TRBJ2-5, with a weak D call TRBD2 (6 bases). The CDR3 has 15 residues. The V gene lost 5 bases and the J gene lost 5 bases, with 18 bases spanning the gap. CDR1 is LGHNA, CDR2 YNFKEQ, per germline. The CDR3 sequence is CASSSGTGELETQYF. CDR3 nucleotides: TGTGCCAGCAGCTCCGGGACGGGAGAGTTGGAGACCCAGTACTTC.